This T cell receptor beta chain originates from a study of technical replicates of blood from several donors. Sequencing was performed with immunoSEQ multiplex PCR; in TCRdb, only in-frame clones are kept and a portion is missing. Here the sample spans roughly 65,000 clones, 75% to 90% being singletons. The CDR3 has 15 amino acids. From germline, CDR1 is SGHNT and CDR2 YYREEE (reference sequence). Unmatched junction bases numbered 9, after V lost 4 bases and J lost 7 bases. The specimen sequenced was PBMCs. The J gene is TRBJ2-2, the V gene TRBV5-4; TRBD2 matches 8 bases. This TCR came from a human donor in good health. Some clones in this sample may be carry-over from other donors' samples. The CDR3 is CASSAATSGHGELFF. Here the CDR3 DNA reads TGTGCCAGCAGCGCGGCCACTAGCGGCCACGGGGAGCTGTTTTTT.